Shown below are 20 T cell receptor beta chains from a single sample sequenced in a study of T cell responses to AZD1222 COVID-19 vaccine (dated by TCRdb to 2020 to 2023). The time point label for this specimen denotes: baseline before first vaccination. Receptor libraries were prepared by the immunoSEQ multiplex PCR assay. TCRdb limited this immuneACCESS table to in-frame rearrangements with V and J called. A share of clones is missing; checked studies link under half to unresolved V genes, and the rest is unexplained. Present in this sample are about 150,000 clones, 90% of which were seen just once. The top ten clonotypes cover roughly 1.9% of the sample. Material: peripheral blood, obtained on day 0 of AZD1222 vaccination. These receptors all come from an adult in good health.

The gene calls are TRBV9 and TRBJ2-7, with 8 bases aligning to TRBD1. The CDR3 length is 14 residues. The V gene end was trimmed by 4 bases and the J gene end by 3 bases; junction bases not matched to a gene: 6. The germline gives CDR1 SGDLS, CDR2 YYNGEE. The CDR3: CASSPGQGFYEQYF. CDR3 sequence (DNA): TGTGCCAGCAGCCCCGGACAGGGATTCTACGAGCAGTACTTC.

The CDR3 DNA reads TGTGCCAGCAGGCAGATCAGGGGTGGCTCCTACGAGCAGTACTTC. Its protein product is CASRQIRGGSYEQYF. This rearrangement joins TRBV28 to TRBJ2-7, with a weak D call TRBD1 (6 bases). The CDR3 extends over 15 amino acids. V shed 6 bases and J shed 0 bases, with 15 bases lying between them. The germline V gene encodes CDR1 MDHEN and CDR2 SYDVKM.

This sequence joins TRBV5-4 and TRBJ2-7; the match to TRBD2 covers 7 bases. Germline CDR1 reads SGHNT; CDR2 reads YYREEE (reference sequence). The CDR3 is made up of 16 amino acids. V shed 0 bases, J shed 6 bases, and the junction held 12 bases outside the gene matches. The CDR3 nucleotides read TGTGCCAGCAGCTTGGCGTCTAGCGGAATCCCATCCGAGCAGTACTTC. Translated: CASSLASSGIPSEQYF.

The chain carries TRBV10-3 and TRBJ2-3; 10 nucleotides match TRBD1. CDR3 length equals 19 residues. Germline CDR1 ENHRY, CDR2 SYGVKD. J gave up 0 bases and V 3 bases, and 12 bases lay outside the gene matches. CDR3 sequence (DNA): TGTGCCATCAGTGATTTCCCCGGGACAGGGGACGGGAGCACAGATACGCAGTATTTT. Its protein product is CAISDFPGTGDGSTDTQYF.

This sequence joins TRBV28 and TRBJ1-1; 9 bases agree with TRBD1. CDR3 length: 13 residues. V shed 5 bases and J 4 bases; nucleotides not matched to a gene: 2. Germline V CDR1 and CDR2: MDHEN, SYDVKM. Here the CDR3 reads CASSRTGATEAFF. The CDR3 coding sequence is TGTGCCAGCAGTAGGACAGGGGCCACTGAAGCTTTCTTT.

The rearrangement links TRBV27 to TRBJ2-7; D call uncertain. The CDR3 has 15 amino acids. From germline, CDR1 is MNHEY and CDR2 SMNVEV (reference sequence). Trimming stripped 6 bases from V and 2 bases from J, with 17 bases between. CDR3 nucleotide sequence: TGTGCCAGCAGAGTCAGAACAGACCAAGCCTACGAGCAGTACTTC. Translation: CASRVRTDQAYEQYF.

This sequence joins TRBV5-1 and TRBJ2-1; weak D call: TRBD2 (5 bases). The V end lost 5 bases, the J end lost 7 bases, and 16 bases lay between the germline ends. This CDR3 is 14 amino acids long. The germline gives CDR1 SGHRS, CDR2 YFSETQ. CDR3 loop: CASRRSYSGNEQFF. In DNA form, the CDR3 reads TGCGCCAGCAGACGCTCCTATTCGGGGAATGAGCAGTTCTTC.

The rearrangement joins TRBV28 to TRBJ2-5; maybe TRBD2 (6 bases). Trimming cost V 3 bases and J 5 bases, with 16 bases left between them. This CDR3 is 15 amino acids long. In germline, CDR1 is MDHEN, CDR2 SYDVKM. The CDR3 here is CASSLGSSAGETQYF. CDR3 DNA sequence: TGTGCCAGCAGTTTGGGCAGTTCGGCGGGGGAGACCCAGTACTTC.

CDR3 residues: CASSFGTGSGNTIYF. The CDR3 region has the DNA TGTGCCAGCAGCTTCGGGACAGGTTCGGGAAACACCATATATTTT. The chain recombines TRBV7-2 with TRBJ1-3; 8 nucleotides line up with TRBD1. Losses at the gene ends were 3 bases for V and 4 bases for J; bases not matched to a gene: 5. The CDR3 is 15 amino acids. Germline CDR1 is SGHTA and CDR2 is FQGNSA.

This clone was counted a few times. V gene TRBV4-2 combines with J gene TRBJ2-1; D not certain. CDR1 is LGHNA, CDR2 YNFKEQ, per germline. V was clipped by 0 bases and J by 5 bases, with 5 bases between them. The CDR3 extends over 13 amino acids. The DNA of the CDR3 is TGTGCCAGCAGCCAAGATCGGCACAATGAGCAGTTCTTC. Encoded protein: CASSQDRHNEQFF.

This chain uses TRBV6-6 with TRBJ1-4, with 8 bases matching TRBD1. Germline V gives CDR1 MNHNY, CDR2 SVGAGI (reference sequence). The CDR3 loop spans 14 amino acids. J was trimmed by 5 bases and V by 2 bases; bases with no gene match: 1. Written as DNA, the CDR3 is TGTGCCAGCAGTTACCAGGGGGCGAATGAAAAACTGTTTTTT. Amino acid sequence: CASSYQGANEKLFF.

The chain recombines TRBV6-5 with TRBJ1-3; D not resolved. Trimming took off 2 bases at V and 0 bases at J, with 5 bases between the two ends. There are 14 residues in the CDR3. Germline V gives CDR1 MNHEY, CDR2 SVGAGI. CDR3 amino acids: CASSYGVSGNTIYF. The CDR3 bases are TGTGCCAGCAGTTACGGAGTCTCTGGAAACACCATATATTTT.

The chain has TRBV29-1 and TRBJ2-1; D is possibly TRBD2 (6 bases). The CDR3 contains 15 residues. The ends were cut back, 6 bases at V and 4 bases at J, with 19 bases in the middle. The germline V gene encodes CDR1 SQVTM and CDR2 ANQGSEA. CDR3 sequence (DNA): TGCAGCGTGGGTGATAGCGGTACTTCATACAATGAGCAGTTCTTC. Protein product: CSVGDSGTSYNEQFF.

V is TRBV14 and J is TRBJ1-3; no clear D. Trimming pared 4 bases from V and 0 bases from J, leaving 10 bases between. CDR1 is SGHDN and CDR2 is FVKESK in the germline V gene. The CDR3 consists of 15 residues. This CDR3 reads CASSREGGSGNTIYF. The CDR3 DNA reads as TGTGCCAGCAGCCGAGAGGGTGGCTCTGGAAACACCATATATTTT.

V and J are TRBV27 and TRBJ1-1; D may be TRBD1 (5 bases). V was clipped by 6 bases and J by 1 base, with 18 bases between them. The CDR3 has 16 residues. Germline lookup yields CDR1 MNHEY and CDR2 SMNVEV (reference sequence). The CDR3: CASSQLRVRGNTEAFF. CDR3 in DNA: TGTGCCAGCAGCCAACTTAGGGTGAGGGGGAACACTGAAGCTTTCTTT.

There are many counts of this clone. The chain has TRBV18 and TRBJ2-7; unclear D gene. Trimming removed 1 base from V and 0 bases from J, with 10 bases in between. CDR1 is KGHSH and CDR2 is LQKENI in the germline V gene. The CDR3 runs to 15 residues. The CDR3 nucleotides read TGTGCCAGCTCACCACGTCAGGCAGACTCCTACGAGCAGTACTTC. Translation gives CASSPRQADSYEQYF.

This clone was observed a handful of times. The chain couples TRBV21-1 to TRBJ2-5; the D segment call TRBD1 is taken from the table without a DNA check. TRBV21-1 is deemed a pseudogene. CDR3 length equals 12 residues. The CDR3: CASSDREETQYF. Here the CDR3 DNA reads TGTGCCAGCAGCGACAGGGAAGAGACCCAGTACTTC.

Here the CDR3 DNA reads TGTGCCAGCAGCTTGACATTCGGCGGGGACTATGGCTACACCTTC. Protein sequence: CASSLTFGGDYGYTF. The V gene is TRBV7-9, the J gene TRBJ1-2; no clear D. V lost 3 bases, J lost 3 bases, and 14 bases lay in between. CDR1 is SEHNR and CDR2 is FQNEAQ in the germline V gene (reference sequence). This CDR3 is built from 15 residues.

V and J are TRBV6-5 and TRBJ2-2, with D tentatively TRBD2 (5 bases). The CDR3 extends over 15 amino acids. The V end was cut by 6 bases, the J end by 0 bases, with 11 bases between. CDR1 MNHEY and CDR2 SVGAGI come from the germline V gene. CDR3: CASRSRASNTGELFF. The CDR3 nucleotides read TGTGCCAGCAGGTCGAGGGCCTCGAACACCGGGGAGCTGTTTTTT.

This clone has a handful of counts. The chain is built from TRBV14 and TRBJ2-1, with 8 bases identical to TRBD2. The germline V gene encodes CDR1 SGHDN and CDR2 FVKESK. V lost 1 base and J lost 7; bases outside the gene matches: 6. The CDR3 consists of 15 residues. CDR3 DNA sequence: TGTGCCAGCAGCCAAGTGGCGGGAGGCCCGAATGAGCAGTTCTTC. This codes for CASSQVAGGPNEQFF.